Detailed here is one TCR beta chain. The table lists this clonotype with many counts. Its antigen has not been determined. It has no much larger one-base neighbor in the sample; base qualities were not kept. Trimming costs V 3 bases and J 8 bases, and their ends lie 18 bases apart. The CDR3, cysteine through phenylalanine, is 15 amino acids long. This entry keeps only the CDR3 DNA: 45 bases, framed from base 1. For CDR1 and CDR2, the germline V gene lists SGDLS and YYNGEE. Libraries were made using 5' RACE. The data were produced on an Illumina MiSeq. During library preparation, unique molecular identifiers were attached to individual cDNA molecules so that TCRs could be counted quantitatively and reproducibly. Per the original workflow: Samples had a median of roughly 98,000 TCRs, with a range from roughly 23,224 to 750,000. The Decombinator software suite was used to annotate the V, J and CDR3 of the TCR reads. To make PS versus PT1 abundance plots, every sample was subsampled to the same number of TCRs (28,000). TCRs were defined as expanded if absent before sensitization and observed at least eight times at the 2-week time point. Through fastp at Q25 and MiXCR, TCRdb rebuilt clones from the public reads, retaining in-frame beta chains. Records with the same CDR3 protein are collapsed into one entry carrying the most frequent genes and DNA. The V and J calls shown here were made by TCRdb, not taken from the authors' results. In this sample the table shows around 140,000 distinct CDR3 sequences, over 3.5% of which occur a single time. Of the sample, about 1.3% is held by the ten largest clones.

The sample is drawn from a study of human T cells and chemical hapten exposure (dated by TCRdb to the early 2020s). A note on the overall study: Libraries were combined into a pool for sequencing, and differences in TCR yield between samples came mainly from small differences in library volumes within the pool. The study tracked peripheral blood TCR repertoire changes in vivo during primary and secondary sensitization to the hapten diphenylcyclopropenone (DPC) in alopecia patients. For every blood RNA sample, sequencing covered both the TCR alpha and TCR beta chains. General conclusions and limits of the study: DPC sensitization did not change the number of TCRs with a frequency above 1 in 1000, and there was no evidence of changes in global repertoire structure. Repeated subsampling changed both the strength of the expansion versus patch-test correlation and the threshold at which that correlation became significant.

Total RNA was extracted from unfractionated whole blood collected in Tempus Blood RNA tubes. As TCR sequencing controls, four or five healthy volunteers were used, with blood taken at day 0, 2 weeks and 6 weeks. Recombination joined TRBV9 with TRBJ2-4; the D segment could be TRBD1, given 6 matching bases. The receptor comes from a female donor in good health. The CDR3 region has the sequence CASSAWDNHADIQYF. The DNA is TGTGCCAGCAGCGCATGGGACAATCACGCGGACATTCAGTACTTC.